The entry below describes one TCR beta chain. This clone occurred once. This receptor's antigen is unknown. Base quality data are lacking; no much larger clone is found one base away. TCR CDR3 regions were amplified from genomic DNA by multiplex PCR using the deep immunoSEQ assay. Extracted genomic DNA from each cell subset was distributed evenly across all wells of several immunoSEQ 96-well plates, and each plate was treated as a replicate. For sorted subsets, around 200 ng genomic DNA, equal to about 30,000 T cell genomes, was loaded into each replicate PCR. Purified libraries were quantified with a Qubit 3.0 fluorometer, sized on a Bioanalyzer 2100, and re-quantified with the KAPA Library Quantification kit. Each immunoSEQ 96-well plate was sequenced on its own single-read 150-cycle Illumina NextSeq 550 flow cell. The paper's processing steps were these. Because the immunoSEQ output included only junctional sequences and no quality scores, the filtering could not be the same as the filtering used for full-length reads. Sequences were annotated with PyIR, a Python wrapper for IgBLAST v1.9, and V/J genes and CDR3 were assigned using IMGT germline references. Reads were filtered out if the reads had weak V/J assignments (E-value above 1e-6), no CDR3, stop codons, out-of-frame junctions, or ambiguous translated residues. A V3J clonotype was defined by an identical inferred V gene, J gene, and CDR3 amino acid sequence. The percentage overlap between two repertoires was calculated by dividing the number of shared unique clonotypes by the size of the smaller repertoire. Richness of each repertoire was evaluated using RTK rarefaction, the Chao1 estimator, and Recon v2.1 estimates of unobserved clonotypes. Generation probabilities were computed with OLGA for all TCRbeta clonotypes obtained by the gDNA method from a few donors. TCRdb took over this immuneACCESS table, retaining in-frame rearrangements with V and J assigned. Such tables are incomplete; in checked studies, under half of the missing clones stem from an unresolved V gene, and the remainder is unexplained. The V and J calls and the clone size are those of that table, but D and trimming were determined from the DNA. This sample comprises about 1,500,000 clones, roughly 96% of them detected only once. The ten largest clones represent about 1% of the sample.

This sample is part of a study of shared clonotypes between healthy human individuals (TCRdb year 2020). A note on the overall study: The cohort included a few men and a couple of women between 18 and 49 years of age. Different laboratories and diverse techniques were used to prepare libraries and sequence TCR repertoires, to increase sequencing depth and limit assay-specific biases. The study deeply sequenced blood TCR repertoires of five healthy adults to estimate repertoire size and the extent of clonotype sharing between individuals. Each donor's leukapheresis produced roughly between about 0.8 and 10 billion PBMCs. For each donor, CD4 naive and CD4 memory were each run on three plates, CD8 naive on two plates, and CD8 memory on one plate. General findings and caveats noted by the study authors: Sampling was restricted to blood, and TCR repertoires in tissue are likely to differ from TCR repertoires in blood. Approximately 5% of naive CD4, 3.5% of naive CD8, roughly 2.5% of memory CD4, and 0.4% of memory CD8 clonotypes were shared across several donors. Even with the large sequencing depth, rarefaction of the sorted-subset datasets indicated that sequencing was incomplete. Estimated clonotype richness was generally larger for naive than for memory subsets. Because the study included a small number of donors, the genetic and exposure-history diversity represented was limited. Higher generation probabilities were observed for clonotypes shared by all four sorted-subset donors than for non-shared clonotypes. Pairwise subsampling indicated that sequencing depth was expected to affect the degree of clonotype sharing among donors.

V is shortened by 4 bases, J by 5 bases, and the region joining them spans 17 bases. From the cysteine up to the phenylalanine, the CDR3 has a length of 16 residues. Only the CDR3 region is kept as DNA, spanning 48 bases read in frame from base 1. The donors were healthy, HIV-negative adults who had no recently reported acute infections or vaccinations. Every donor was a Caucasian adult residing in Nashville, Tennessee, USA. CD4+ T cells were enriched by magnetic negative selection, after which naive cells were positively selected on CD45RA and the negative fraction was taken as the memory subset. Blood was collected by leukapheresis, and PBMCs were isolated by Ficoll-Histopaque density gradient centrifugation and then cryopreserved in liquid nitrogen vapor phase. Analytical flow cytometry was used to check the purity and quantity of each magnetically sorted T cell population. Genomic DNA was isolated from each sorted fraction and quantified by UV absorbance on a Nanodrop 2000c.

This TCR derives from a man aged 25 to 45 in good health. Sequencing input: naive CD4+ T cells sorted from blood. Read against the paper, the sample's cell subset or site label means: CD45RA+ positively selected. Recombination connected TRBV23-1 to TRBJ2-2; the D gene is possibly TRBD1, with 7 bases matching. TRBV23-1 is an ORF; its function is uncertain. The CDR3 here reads CASSPDREEGTGELFF. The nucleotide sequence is TGCGCCAGCAGTCCCGACAGGGAGGAGGGGACCGGGGAGCTGTTTTTT.